These 15 T cell receptor beta chains originate from one sample sequenced in a study of shared clonotypes between healthy human individuals. The table came from immunoSEQ multiplex PCR; TCRdb's copy has only in-frame clones and leaves some out. In the table there are about 500,000 clones, 77% of which are singletons. Material for sequencing was PBMCs. The source of these receptors is a woman aged 40 to 50 in good health. Some clones in this sample may be carry-over from other donors' samples.

This clone was seen more than once but under ten times. V is TRBV1 and J is TRBJ2-5; TRBD2 is the table's D call, not checked against the DNA. TRBV1 is reported as a pseudogene. The CDR3 sequence is 14 residues long. CDR3 DNA sequence: TGCACCAGCAGCCAAGATCGACTAGCAGAGACCCAGTACTTC. This translates into CTSSQDRLAETQYF.

This sequence joins TRBV10-3 and TRBJ1-3; possibly TRBD1 for D (5 bases). CDR1 is ENHRY and CDR2 is SYGVKD in the germline V gene. This CDR3 contains 13 residues. V was shortened by 6 bases and J by 1 base, with 7 bases between the two germline ends. The CDR3 nucleotides read TGTGCCATCAGGGACACTTCTGGAAACACCATATATTTT. As protein: CAIRDTSGNTIYF.

This rearrangement joins TRBV7-2 to TRBJ1-2; unclear D gene. The CDR3 totals 15 residues. The ends were cut back, 3 bases at V and 7 bases at J, with 18 bases in the middle. Germline V CDR1 and CDR2: SGHTA, FQGNSA. CDR3 bases: TGTGCCAGCAGCTTGATGGGCCCTTTAGGCGTTGGCTACACCTTC. Its protein is CASSLMGPLGVGYTF.

This rearrangement joins TRBV19 to TRBJ2-2; 12 nucleotides match TRBD2. Losses at the gene ends were 5 bases for V and 5 bases for J; bases not matched to a gene: 6. The CDR3 extends over 16 amino acids. Germline CDR1 LNHDA, CDR2 SQIVND (reference sequence). The CDR3 nucleotides read TGTGCCAGTAGTCCTAGCGGGAGGGCCGGGACCGGGGAGCTGTTTTTT. Protein: CASSPSGRAGTGELFF. Complete variable domain (other parts from reference TRBV19 and TRBJ2-2): DGGITQSPKYLFRKEGQNVTLSCEQNLNHDAMYWYRQDPGQGLRLIYYSQIVNDFQKGDIAEGYSVSREKKESFPLTVTSAQKNPTAFYLCASSPSGRAGTGELFFGEGSRLTVL.

This clone was counted ten times or more. This same CDR3 is encoded by further DNA sequences in the sample. This sequence joins TRBV28 and TRBJ2-3; D unclear. The V gene lost 4 bases and the J gene lost 2 bases, with 4 bases spanning the gap. The CDR3 is 12 residues long. CDR1 is MDHEN, CDR2 SYDVKM, per germline. For the CDR3, the DNA is TGTGCCAGCAGTTCGAACACAGATACGCAGTATTTT. Translation gives CASSSNTDTQYF.

The chain employs TRBV4-1 and TRBJ2-1, with a tentative D call TRBD1 (6 bases). The CDR3 totals 17 residues. Trimming shortened V by 0 bases and J by 2 bases, and 14 bases separated the two germline ends. CDR1 is MGHRA and CDR2 is YSYEKL in the germline V gene. CDR3 sequence: CASSQDGVGGTYNEQFF. CDR3 nucleotides: TGCGCCAGCAGCCAAGATGGGGTAGGGGGAACCTACAATGAGCAGTTCTTC.

Of note for this clone: A far larger clone is only one base removed, so a read error is likely. The chain carries TRBV29-1 and TRBJ2-7, with 10 bases identical to TRBD1. The CDR3 is 13 residues long. The germline V gene has CDR1 SQVTM and CDR2 ANQGSEA. The junction had 6 bases not matched to a gene; V was cut back by 7 bases and J by 3 bases. CDR3 bases: TGCAGCGCTCCGACAGGGGGCAACTACGAGCAGTACTTC. This encodes CSAPTGGNYEQYF.

In its sample, this clone was seen once. This chain joins TRBV25-1 and TRBJ2-3; possible D gene TRBD1, 5 bases. CDR3 length: 13 residues. Germline values: CDR1 MGHDK, CDR2 SYGVNS. Between the trimmed V and J ends, which lost 5 bases and 3 bases, there was a span of 9 bases. The CDR3 sequence: CASSPQGTDTQYF. For the CDR3, the DNA is TGTGCCAGCAGTCCTCAGGGTACAGATACGCAGTATTTT.

This clone was picked up a small number of times. A much larger clone differs by one base, so this may be a read error. Different DNA sequences within this sample yield the same CDR3. The rearrangement uses TRBV18 and TRBJ1-1; D possibly corresponds to TRBD1 (6 bases). The CDR3 is made up of 13 amino acids. The V gene lost 5 bases and the J gene lost 5 bases, with 12 bases spanning the gap. Germline V gene data show CDR1 as KGHSH and CDR2 as LQKENI. CDR3 residues: CASSGQSNTEAFF. CDR3 bases: TGTGCCAGCTCAGGACAGTCGAATACTGAAGCTTTCTTT.

Remarks on this clone: This likely stems from a read error, as it lies one base from a far larger clone. In the same sample, other DNA sequences code for this CDR3. The chain is built from TRBV7-2 and TRBJ1-2; no clear D gene. CDR1 is SGHTA, CDR2 FQGNSA, per germline. Trimming shortened V by 5 bases and J by 4 bases, and 8 bases separated the two germline ends. The CDR3 covers 12 residues. CDR3 bases: TGTGCCAGCAGCCTATCCGGCTATGGCTACACCTTC. It translates to CASSLSGYGYTF. Filled out from reference TRBV7-2 and TRBJ1-2, the complete variable domain reads GAGVSQSPSNKVTEKGKDVELRCDPISGHTALYWYRQSLGQGLEFLIYFQGNSAPDKSGLPSDRFSAERTGGSVSTLTIQRTQQEDSAVYLCASSLSGYGYTFGSGTRLTVV.

J is TRBJ2-1 and V is TRBV9, with unresolved D. The CDR3 totals 15 residues. CDR1 is SGDLS, CDR2 YYNGEE, per germline. Trimming shortened V by 2 bases and J by 5 bases, and 14 bases separated the two germline ends. CDR3 residues: CASSVSGLGNNEQFF. CDR3 DNA sequence: TGTGCCAGCAGCGTTTCGGGTTTGGGCAACAATGAGCAGTTCTTC. The variable domain in full, completed from reference TRBV9 and TRBJ2-1, reads DSGVTQTPKHLITATGQRVTLRCSPRSGDLSVYWYQQSLDQGLQFLIQYYNGEERAKGNILERFSAQQFPDLHSELNLSSLELGDSALYFCASSVSGLGNNEQFFGPGTRLTVL.

This chain uses TRBV27 with TRBJ1-5; 10 bases are a match to TRBD1. Losses at the gene ends were 3 bases for V and 3 bases for J; bases not matched to a gene: 14. Germline V CDR1 and CDR2: MNHEY, SMNVEV (reference sequence). The CDR3 consists of 19 residues. The CDR3 nucleotides are TGTGCCAGCAGTTTCTCCGGGACAGGGGAGGGTTTTGTCAATCAGCCCCAGCATTTT. Translating it yields CASSFSGTGEGFVNQPQHF.

CDR3 protein: CASSLPGTSGEASYHEQYF. The DNA for the CDR3 is TGTGCCAGCAGCTTACCCGGGACTAGCGGGGAGGCTAGTTACCACGAGCAGTACTTC. This chain connects TRBV5-7 to TRBJ2-7; 13 bases match TRBD2. TRBV5-7 is placed among ORFs of uncertain function. This CDR3 is built from 19 residues. With 2 bases clipped from V and 5 bases from J, the junction kept 16 bases outside the gene matches.

The chain links TRBV2 to TRBJ2-1; D possibly uses TRBD1 or TRBD2 (5 bases each). Per germline, CDR1 SNHLY and CDR2 FYNNEI. This CDR3 is built from 16 residues. V dropped 0 bases and J dropped 4 bases, with 13 bases sitting between them. The CDR3: CASSEAPRGAYNEQFF. CDR3 nucleotide sequence: TGTGCCAGCAGTGAAGCCCCGAGGGGAGCATACAATGAGCAGTTCTTC.

This clone appeared once. J is TRBJ1-2 and V is TRBV19; D gene uncertain. Germline assignment: CDR1 LNHDA and CDR2 SQIVND (reference sequence). V lost 4 bases and J 8 bases, leaving 11 bases between the germline ends. This CDR3 spans 12 amino acids. DNA for the CDR3: TGTGCCAGTAGTAGGGGTGGAATGGGCTACACCTTC. Protein product: CASSRGGMGYTF.